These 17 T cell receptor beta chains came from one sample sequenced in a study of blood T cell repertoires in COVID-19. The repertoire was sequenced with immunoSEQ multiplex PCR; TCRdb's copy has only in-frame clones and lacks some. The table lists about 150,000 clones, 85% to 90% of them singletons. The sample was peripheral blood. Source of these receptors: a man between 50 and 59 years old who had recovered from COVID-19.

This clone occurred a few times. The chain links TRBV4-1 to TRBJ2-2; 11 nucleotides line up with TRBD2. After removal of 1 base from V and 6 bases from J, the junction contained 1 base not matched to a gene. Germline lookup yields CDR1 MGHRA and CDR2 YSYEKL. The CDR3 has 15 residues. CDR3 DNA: TGCGCCAGCAGCCAAGGACTAGCGGGGCCCGGGGAGCTGTTTTTT. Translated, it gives CASSQGLAGPGELFF.

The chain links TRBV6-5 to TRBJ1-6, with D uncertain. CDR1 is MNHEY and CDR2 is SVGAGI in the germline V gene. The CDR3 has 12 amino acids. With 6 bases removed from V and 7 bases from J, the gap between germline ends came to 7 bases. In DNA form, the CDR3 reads TGTGCCAGCAGGATGACAAATTCACCCCTCCACTTT. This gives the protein CASRMTNSPLHF.

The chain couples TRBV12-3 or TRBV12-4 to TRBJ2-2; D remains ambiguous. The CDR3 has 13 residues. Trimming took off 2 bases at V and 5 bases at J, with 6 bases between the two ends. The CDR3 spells CASSLRETGELFF. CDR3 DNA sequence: TGTGCCAGCAGTTTAAGAGAAACCGGGGAGCTGTTTTTT.

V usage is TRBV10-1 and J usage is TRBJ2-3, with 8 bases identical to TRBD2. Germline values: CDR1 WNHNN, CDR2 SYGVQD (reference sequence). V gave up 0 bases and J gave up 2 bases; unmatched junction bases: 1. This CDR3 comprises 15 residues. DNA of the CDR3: TGCGCCAGCAGTGAGTCTAGCGGGATCACAGATACGCAGTATTTT. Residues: CASSESSGITDTQYF.

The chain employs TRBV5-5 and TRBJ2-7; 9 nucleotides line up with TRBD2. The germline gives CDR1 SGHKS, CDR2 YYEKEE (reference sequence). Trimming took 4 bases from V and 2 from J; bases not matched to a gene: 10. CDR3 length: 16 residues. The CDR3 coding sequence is TGTGCCAGCAGCCCACGAGCTAGCGGGGCGACCTACGAGCAGTACTTC. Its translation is CASSPRASGATYEQYF.

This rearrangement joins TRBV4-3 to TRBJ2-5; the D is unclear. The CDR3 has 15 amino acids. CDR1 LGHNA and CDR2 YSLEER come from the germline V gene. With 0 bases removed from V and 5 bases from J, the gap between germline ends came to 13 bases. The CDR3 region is CASSQESGHGETQYF. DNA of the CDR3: TGCGCCAGCAGCCAAGAGTCAGGTCATGGGGAGACCCAGTACTTC.

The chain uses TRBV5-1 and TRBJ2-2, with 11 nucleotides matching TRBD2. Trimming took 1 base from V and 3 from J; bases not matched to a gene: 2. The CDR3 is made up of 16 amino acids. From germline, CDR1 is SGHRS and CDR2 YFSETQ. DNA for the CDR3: TGCGCCAGCAGCTTGTATAGCGGGGGGGACACCGGGGAGCTGTTTTTT. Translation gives CASSLYSGGDTGELFF.

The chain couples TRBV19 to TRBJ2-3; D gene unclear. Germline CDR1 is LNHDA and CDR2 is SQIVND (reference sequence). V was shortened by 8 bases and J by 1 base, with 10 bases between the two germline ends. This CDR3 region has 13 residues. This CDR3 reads CASGLSGTDTQYF. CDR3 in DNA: TGTGCCAGTGGCCTTTCCGGCACAGATACGCAGTATTTT.

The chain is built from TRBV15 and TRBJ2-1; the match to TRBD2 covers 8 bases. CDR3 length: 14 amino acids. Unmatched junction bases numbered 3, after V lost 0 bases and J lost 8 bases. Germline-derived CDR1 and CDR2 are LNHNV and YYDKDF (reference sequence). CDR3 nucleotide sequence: TGTGCCACCAGCAGAGATCCGGGGGGGGATGAGCAGTTCTTC. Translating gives CATSRDPGGDEQFF.

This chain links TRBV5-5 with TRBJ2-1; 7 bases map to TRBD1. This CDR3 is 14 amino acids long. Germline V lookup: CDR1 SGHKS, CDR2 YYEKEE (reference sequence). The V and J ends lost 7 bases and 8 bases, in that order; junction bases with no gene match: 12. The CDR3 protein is CASGDRVGLDEQFF. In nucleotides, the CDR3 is TGTGCCAGCGGCGACAGGGTTGGACTCGATGAGCAGTTCTTC.

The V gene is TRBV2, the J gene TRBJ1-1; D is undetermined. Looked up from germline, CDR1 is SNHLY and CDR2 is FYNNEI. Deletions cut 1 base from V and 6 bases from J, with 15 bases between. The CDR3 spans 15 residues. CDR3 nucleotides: TGTGCCAGCAGTGAAGAATTAATTAGAAGTTCTGAAGCTTTCTTT. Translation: CASSEELIRSSEAFF.

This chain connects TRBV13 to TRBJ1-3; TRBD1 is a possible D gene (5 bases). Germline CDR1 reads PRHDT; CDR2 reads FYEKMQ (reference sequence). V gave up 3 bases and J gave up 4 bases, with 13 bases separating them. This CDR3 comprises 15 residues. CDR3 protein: CASSFTGLRGNTIYF. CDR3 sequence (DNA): TGTGCCAGCAGCTTTACAGGCTTGCGGGGAAACACCATATATTTT.

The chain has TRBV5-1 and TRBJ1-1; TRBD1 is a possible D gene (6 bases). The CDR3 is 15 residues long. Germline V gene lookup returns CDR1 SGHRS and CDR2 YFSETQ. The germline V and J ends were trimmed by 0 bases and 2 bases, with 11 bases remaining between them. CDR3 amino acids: CASSLEARGNTEAFF. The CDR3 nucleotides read TGCGCCAGCAGCTTGGAGGCCAGGGGAAACACTGAAGCTTTCTTT.

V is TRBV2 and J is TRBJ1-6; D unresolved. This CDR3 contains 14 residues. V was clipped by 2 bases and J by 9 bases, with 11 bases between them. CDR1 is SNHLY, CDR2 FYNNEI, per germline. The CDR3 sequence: CASSEISLSSPLHF. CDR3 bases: TGTGCCAGCAGTGAAATCTCCCTTAGTTCACCCCTCCACTTT.

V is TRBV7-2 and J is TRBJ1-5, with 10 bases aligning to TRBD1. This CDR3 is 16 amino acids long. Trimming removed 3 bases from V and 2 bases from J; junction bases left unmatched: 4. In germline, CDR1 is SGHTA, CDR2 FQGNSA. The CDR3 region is CASSFGDRGRNQPQHF. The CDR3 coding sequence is TGTGCCAGCAGCTTTGGGGACAGGGGCCGCAATCAGCCCCAGCATTTT.

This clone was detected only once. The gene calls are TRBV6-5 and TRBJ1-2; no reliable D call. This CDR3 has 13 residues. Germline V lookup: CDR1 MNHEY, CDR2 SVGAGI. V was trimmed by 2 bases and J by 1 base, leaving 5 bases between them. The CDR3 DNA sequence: TGTGCCAGCAGTTACGAGGGTAACTATGGCTACACCTTC. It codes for CASSYEGNYGYTF.

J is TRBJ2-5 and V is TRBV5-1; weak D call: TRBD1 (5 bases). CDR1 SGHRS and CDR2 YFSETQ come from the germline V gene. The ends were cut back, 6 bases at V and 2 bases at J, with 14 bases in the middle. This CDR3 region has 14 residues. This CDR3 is CASTPGQGQETQYF. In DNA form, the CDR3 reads TGCGCCAGCACCCCCGGGCAGGGTCAAGAGACCCAGTACTTC.